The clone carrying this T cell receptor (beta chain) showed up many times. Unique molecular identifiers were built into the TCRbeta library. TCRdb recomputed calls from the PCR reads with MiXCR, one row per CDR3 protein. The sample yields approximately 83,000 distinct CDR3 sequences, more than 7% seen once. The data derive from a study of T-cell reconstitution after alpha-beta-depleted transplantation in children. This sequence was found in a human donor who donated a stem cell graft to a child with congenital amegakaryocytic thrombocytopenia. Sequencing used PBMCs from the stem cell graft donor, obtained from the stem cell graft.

The CDR3 spells CATSRDSSGGEGYTF. CDR3 sequence (DNA): TGTGCCACCAGCAGAGATAGTTCAGGGGGAGAGGGCTACACCTTC. The genes are TRBV15 and TRBJ1-2; TRBD1 agrees at 7 bases. Germline V CDR1 and CDR2: LNHNV, YYDKDF (reference sequence). With 0 bases clipped from V and 8 bases from J, the junction kept 9 bases outside the gene matches. This CDR3 has 15 residues.